This TCR beta chain was obtained from a study of blood T cell repertoires in COVID-19. Study context: Samples of COVID-19 (acute and convalescent) were obtained from the United States, Italy and Spain.

Original handling: The assay estimated nucleated cells by amplifying reference gene primers. Generated by immunoSEQ multiplex PCR, the TCRdb table keeps only in-frame clones and is missing some. The V and J calls and clone size come from that table; D and trimming were worked out from the DNA. Of about 30,000 clones in the sample, 70% to 90% were seen once. V lost 2 bases and J 7 bases, leaving 14 bases between the germline ends. This CDR3 is built from 14 residues. Germline lookup yields CDR1 SGHDN and CDR2 FVKESK. Material: peripheral blood. The V gene is TRBV14, the J gene TRBJ1-1; D is perhaps TRBD1 (6 bases). This receptor was identified in a human donor in a cohort sampled during active COVID-19. CDR3 in DNA: TGTGCCAGCAGCCAATTTCACAGGGAGTTTGAAGCTTTCTTT. Its protein product is CASSQFHREFEAFF.